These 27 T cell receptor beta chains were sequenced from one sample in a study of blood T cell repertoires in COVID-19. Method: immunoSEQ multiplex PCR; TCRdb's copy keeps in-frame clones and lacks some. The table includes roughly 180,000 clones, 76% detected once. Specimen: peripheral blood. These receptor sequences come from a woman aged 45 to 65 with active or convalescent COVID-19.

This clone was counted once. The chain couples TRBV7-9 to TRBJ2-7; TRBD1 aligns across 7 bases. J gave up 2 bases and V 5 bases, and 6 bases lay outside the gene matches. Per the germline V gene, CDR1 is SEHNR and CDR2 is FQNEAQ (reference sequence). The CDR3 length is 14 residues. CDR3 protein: CASSNWDSPYEQYF. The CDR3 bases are TGTGCCAGCAGCAACTGGGACAGTCCCTACGAGCAGTACTTC.

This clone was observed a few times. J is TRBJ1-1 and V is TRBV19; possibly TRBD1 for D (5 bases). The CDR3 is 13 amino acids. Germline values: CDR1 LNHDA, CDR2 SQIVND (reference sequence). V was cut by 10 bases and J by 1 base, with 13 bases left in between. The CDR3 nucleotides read TGTGCCACAATTCCCGGACAGAACACTGAAGCTTTCTTT. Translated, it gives CATIPGQNTEAFF.

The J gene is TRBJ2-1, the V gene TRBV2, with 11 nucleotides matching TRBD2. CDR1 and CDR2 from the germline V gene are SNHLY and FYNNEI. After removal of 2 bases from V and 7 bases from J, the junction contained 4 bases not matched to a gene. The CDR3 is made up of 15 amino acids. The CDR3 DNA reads TGTGCCAGCAGTGAACTCGGGACTAGCGGAAATGAGCAGTTCTTC. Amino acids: CASSELGTSGNEQFF.

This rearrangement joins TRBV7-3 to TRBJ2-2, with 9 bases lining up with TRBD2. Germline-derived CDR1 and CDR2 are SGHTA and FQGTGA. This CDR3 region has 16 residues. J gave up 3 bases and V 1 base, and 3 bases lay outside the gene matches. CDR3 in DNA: TGTGCCAGCAGCTTAAGTCCTAGCGGGGACACCGGGGAGCTGTTTTTT. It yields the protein CASSLSPSGDTGELFF.

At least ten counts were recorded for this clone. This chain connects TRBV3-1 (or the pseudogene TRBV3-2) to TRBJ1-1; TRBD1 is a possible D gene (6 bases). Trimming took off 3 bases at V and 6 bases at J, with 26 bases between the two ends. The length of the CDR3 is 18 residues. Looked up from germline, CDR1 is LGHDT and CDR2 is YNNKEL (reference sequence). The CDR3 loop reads CASSQLQVGGSFWSEAFF. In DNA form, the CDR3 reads TGTGCCAGCAGCCAGCTACAGGTTGGGGGCTCGTTTTGGTCTGAAGCTTTCTTT.

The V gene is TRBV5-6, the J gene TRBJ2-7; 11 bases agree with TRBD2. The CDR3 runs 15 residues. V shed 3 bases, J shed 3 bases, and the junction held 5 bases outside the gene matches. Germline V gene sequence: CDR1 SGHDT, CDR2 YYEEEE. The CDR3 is CASSSGTSGYYEQYF. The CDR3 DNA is TGTGCCAGCAGCTCCGGGACTAGCGGATACTACGAGCAGTACTTC.

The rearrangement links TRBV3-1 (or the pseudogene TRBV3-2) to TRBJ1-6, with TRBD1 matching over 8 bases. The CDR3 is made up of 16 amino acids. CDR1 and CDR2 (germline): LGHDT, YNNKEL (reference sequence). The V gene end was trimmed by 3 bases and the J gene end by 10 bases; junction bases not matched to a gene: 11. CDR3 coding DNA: TGTGCCAGCAGCCAGCCCGACAGGGGCCCCCTATCACCCCTCCACTTT. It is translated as CASSQPDRGPLSPLHF.

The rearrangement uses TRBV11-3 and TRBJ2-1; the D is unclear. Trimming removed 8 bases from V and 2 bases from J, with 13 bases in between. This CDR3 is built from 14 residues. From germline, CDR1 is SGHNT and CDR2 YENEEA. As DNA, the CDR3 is TGTGCCAGCTCGCGGTCCCAACCCTACAATGAGCAGTTCTTC. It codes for CASSRSQPYNEQFF.

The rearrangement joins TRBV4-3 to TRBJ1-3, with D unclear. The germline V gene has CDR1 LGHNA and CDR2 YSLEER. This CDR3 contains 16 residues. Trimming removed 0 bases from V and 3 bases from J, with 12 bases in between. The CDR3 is CASSQDFGLFGNTIYF. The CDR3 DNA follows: TGCGCCAGCAGCCAAGATTTTGGGCTGTTTGGAAACACCATATATTTT.

The CDR3 nucleotides are TGTGCCAGCAGTTCCCACAGGGGTCGCTCTGGAAACACCATATATTTT. Encoded protein: CASSSHRGRSGNTIYF. This chain links TRBV6-6 with TRBJ1-3; 7 bases align to TRBD1. Trimming at V came to 4 bases and at J to 0 bases, leaving 6 bases not matched to a gene. CDR1 is MNHNY, CDR2 SVGAGI, per germline (reference sequence). This CDR3 has 16 amino acids.

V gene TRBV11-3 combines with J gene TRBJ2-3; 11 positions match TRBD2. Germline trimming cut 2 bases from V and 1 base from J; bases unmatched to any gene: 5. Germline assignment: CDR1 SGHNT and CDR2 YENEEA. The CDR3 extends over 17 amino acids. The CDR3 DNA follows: TGTGCCAGCAGCTTACCCCCTAGCGGGGGGTGCACAGATACGCAGTATTTT. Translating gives CASSLPPSGGCTDTQYF.

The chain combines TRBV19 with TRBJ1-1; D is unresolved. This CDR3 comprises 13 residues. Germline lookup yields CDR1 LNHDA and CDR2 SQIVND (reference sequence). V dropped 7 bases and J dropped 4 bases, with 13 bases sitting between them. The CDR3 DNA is TGTGCCAGTAACTGGGTATCGGGCACTGAAGCTTTCTTT. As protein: CASNWVSGTEAFF.

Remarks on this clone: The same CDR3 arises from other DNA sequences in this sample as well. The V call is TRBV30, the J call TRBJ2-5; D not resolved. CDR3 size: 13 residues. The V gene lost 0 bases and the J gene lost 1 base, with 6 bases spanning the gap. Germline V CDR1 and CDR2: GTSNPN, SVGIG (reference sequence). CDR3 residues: CAWSVSFQETQYF. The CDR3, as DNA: TGTGCCTGGAGTGTTAGCTTCCAAGAGACCCAGTACTTC.

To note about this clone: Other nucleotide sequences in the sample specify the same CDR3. The CDR3 DNA reads TGTGCCAGCAGGGGGACTAGCGGAGAGACCCAGTACTTC. Encoded protein: CASRGTSGETQYF. The genes are TRBV6-5 and TRBJ2-5, with 11 nucleotides matching TRBD2. The CDR3 has 13 residues. V shed 6 bases, J shed 4 bases, and the junction held 1 base outside the gene matches. In germline, CDR1 is MNHEY, CDR2 SVGAGI.

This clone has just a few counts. The CDR3 coding sequence is TGTGCCACCAGTATAGGGGGGGATCGGCACAATGAGCAGTTCTTC. Translation: CATSIGGDRHNEQFF. The rearrangement joins TRBV24-1 to TRBJ2-1, with D perhaps TRBD2 (7 bases). With 6 bases removed from V and 5 bases from J, the gap between germline ends came to 16 bases. Germline V lookup: CDR1 KGHDR, CDR2 SFDVKD. There are 15 residues in the CDR3.

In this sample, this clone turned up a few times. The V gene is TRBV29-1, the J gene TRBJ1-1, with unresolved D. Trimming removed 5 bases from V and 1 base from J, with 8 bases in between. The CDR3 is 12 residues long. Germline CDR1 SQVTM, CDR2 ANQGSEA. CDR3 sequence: CSVRQSNTEAFF. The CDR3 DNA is TGCAGCGTTCGACAATCGAACACTGAAGCTTTCTTT.

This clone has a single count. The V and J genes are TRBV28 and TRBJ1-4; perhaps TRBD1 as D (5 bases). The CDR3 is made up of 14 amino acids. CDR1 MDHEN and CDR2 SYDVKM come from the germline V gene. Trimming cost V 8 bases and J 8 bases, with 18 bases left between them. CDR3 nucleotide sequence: TGTGCCAGCCGCCTATCGGGGGTCGGCGAAAAACTGTTTTTT. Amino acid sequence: CASRLSGVGEKLFF. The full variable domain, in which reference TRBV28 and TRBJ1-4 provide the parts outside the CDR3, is DVKVTQSSRYLVKRTGEKVFLECVQDMDHENMFWYRQDPGLGLRLIYFSYDVKMKEKGDIPEGYSVSREKKERFSLILESASTNQTSMYLCASRLSGVGEKLFFGSGTQLSVL.

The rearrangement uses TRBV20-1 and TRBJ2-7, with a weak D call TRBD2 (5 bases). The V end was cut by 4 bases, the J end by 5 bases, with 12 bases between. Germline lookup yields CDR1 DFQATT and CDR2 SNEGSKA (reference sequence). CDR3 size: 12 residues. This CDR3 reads CSATDRGNEQYF. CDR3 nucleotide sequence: TGCAGTGCTACTGACCGGGGAAACGAGCAGTACTTC.

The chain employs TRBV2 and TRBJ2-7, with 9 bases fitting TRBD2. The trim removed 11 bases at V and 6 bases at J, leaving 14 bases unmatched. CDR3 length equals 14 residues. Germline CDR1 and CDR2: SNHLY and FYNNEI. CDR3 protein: CAGGREMGRFEQYF. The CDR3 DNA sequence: TGTGCCGGCGGGAGGGAAATGGGGAGGTTCGAGCAGTACTTC.

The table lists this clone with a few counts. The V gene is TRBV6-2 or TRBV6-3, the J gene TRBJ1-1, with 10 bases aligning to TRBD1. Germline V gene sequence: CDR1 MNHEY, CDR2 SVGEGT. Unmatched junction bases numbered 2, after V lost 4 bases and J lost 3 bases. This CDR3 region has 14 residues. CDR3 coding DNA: TGTGCCAGCAGTTCGACAGGGGGCTACACTGAAGCTTTCTTT. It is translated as CASSSTGGYTEAFF.

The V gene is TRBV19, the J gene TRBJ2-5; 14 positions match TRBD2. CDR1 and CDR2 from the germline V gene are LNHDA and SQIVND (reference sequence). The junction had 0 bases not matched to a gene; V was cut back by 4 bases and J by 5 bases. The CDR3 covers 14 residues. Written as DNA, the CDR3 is TGTGCCAGTAGTAGGACTAGCGGGGGGGAGACCCAGTACTTC. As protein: CASSRTSGGETQYF. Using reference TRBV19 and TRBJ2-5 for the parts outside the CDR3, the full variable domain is DGGITQSPKYLFRKEGQNVTLSCEQNLNHDAMYWYRQDPGQGLRLIYYSQIVNDFQKGDIAEGYSVSREKKESFPLTVTSAQKNPTAFYLCASSRTSGGETQYFGPGTRLLVL.

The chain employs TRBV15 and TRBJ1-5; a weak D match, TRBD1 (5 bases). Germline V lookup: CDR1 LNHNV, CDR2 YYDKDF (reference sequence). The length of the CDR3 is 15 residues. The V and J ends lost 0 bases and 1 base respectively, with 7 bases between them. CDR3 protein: CATSRDPGSNQPQHF. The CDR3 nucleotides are TGTGCCACCAGCAGAGATCCAGGGAGCAATCAGCCCCAGCATTTT.

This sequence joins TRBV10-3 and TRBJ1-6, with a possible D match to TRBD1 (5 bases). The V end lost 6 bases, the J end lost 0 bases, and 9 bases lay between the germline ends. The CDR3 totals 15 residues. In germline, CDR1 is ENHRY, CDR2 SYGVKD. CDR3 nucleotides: TGTGCCATCAGACAGGTGAACTCCTATAATTCACCCCTCCACTTT. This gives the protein CAIRQVNSYNSPLHF.

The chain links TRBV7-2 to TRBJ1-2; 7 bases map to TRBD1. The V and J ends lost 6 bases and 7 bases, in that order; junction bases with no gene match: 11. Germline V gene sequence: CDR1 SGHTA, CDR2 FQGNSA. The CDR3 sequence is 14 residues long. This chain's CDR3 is CASSSRGTVGGYTF. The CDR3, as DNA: TGTGCCAGCAGTAGCCGCGGGACAGTAGGTGGCTACACCTTC.

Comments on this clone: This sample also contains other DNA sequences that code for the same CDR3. The CDR3 here is CAISESGHSNTGELFF. In nucleotides, the CDR3 is TGTGCCATCAGTGAGTCGGGACACTCCAATACCGGGGAGCTGTTTTTT. The gene calls are TRBV10-3 and TRBJ2-2; a possible D gene is TRBD1 (6 bases). CDR3 length: 16 amino acids. The germline gives CDR1 ENHRY, CDR2 SYGVKD. Trimming removed 0 bases at V and 5 bases at J, with 13 bases between.

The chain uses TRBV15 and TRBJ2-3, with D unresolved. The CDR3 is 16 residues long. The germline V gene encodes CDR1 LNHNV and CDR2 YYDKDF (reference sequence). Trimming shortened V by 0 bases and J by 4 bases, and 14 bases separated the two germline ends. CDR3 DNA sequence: TGTGCCACCAGCAGAGACGACTTATATGGGTCAGATACGCAGTATTTT. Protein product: CATSRDDLYGSDTQYF.

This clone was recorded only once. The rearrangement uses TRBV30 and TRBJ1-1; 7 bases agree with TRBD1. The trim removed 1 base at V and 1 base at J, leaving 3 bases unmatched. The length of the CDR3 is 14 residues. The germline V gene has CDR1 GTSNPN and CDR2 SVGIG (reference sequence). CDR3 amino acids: CAWSGGGGNTEAFF. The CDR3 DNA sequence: TGTGCCTGGAGTGGAGGGGGCGGGAACACTGAAGCTTTCTTT.